The 32 T cell receptor beta chains below were found in one sample sequenced in a study of human T cells and chemical hapten exposure. Time point defined: patch test 1, 2 weeks after DPC sensitization. Treatment described: therapeutic diphenylcyclopropenone sensitization with weekly scalp DPC. TCRdb re-derived calls from the RACE reads in MiXCR, one entry per CDR3 protein. The sample has some 380,000 distinct CDR3 sequences; 4.8% are singletons. Sequencing used whole blood, obtained in connection with sensitization to the hapten diphenylcyclopropenone (DPC). The source of these receptors is a woman between 45 and 65 years old with alopecia areata. Some clones in this sample may be carry-over from other donors' samples.

This clonotype was detected ten times or more. This chain joins TRBV27 and TRBJ2-1; no firm D call. Trimming pared 0 bases from V and 0 bases from J, leaving 9 bases between. This CDR3 has 16 residues. Germline V gene lookup returns CDR1 MNHEY and CDR2 SMNVEV (reference sequence). The CDR3 spells CASSLSAASSYNEQFF. The CDR3 DNA reads TGTGCCAGCAGTTTATCTGCTGCTAGCTCCTACAATGAGCAGTTCTTC.

The genes are TRBV5-4 and TRBJ2-1; 7 bases are shared with TRBD2. Per the germline V gene, CDR1 is SGHNT and CDR2 is YYREEE (reference sequence). CDR3 length: 17 amino acids. The V segment lost 4 bases and the J segment 6 bases; nucleotides outside the gene matches: 16. CDR3 DNA: TGTGCCAGCAGCCCAAACGCGGGGCGGGAGAGGACCAATGAGCAGTTCTTC. This sequence encodes CASSPNAGRERTNEQFF.

This clonotype was found many times. J is TRBJ2-7 and V is TRBV2; D tentatively reads TRBD1 or TRBD2 (5 bases each). This CDR3 spans 12 amino acids. From germline, CDR1 is SNHLY and CDR2 FYNNEI. The V and J ends lost 6 bases and 0 bases respectively, with 6 bases between them. The CDR3 reads CASRGDSYEQYF. Here the CDR3 DNA reads TGTGCCAGCAGGGGGGACTCCTACGAGCAGTACTTC.

This clonotype showed up just a few times. The chain joins TRBV5-4 to TRBJ1-1; 9 nucleotides line up with TRBD1. Germline V CDR1 and CDR2: SGHNT, YYREEE (reference sequence). This CDR3 is built from 15 residues. With V trimmed by 2 bases and J by 4 bases, 6 bases remained unmatched. The CDR3 sequence is CASSFKQGASTEAFF. The CDR3, as DNA: TGTGCCAGCAGCTTCAAACAGGGGGCGAGCACTGAAGCTTTCTTT.

The chain carries TRBV7-2 and TRBJ2-6; 9 bases map to TRBD1. The J segment lost 0 bases and the V segment lost 5 bases, leaving 11 bases of the junction unmatched. The CDR3 loop spans 19 amino acids. Germline CDR1 SGHTA, CDR2 FQGNSA. Here the CDR3 reads CASSETGTGPTSGANVLTF. The CDR3 DNA reads TGTGCCAGCAGCGAGACCGGGACAGGGCCAACCTCTGGGGCCAACGTCCTGACTTTC.

This clonotype showed up just a few times. J is TRBJ2-6 and V is TRBV18; the D gene is possibly TRBD2 (6 bases). The germline gives CDR1 KGHSH, CDR2 LQKENI. Trimming took off 6 bases at V and 0 bases at J, with 18 bases between the two ends. CDR3 length equals 18 residues. CDR3: CASSLRGRGNSGANVLTF. The CDR3 bases are TGTGCCAGCTCCCTTCGAGGCCGGGGGAACTCTGGGGCCAACGTCCTGACTTTC.

This clonotype occurred many times. This rearrangement joins TRBV29-1 to TRBJ2-3, with D possibly TRBD2 on 6 matching bases. Looked up from germline, CDR1 is SQVTM and CDR2 is ANQGSEA. The CDR3 is 14 amino acids. V gave up 7 bases and J gave up 8 bases, with 22 bases separating them. The CDR3 loop reads CSGGNGGETSTQYF. CDR3 nucleotide sequence: TGCAGCGGGGGGAATGGAGGGGAAACAAGTACGCAGTATTTT.

This clonotype was observed a handful of times. This chain connects TRBV6-1 to TRBJ1-2, with TRBD1 matching over 7 bases. After removal of 5 bases from V and 2 bases from J, the junction contained 8 bases not matched to a gene. The CDR3 covers 15 residues. The germline V gene encodes CDR1 MNHNS and CDR2 SASEGT. The CDR3 region is CASSIGTAQNYGYTF. The CDR3, as DNA: TGTGCCAGCAGTATCGGGACAGCCCAAAACTATGGCTACACCTTC.

The sample holds many counts of this clonotype. The rearrangement uses TRBV3-1 and TRBJ1-2; D gene uncertain. V was clipped by 5 bases and J by 0 bases, with 7 bases between them. From germline, CDR1 is LGHDT and CDR2 YNNKEL (reference sequence). There are 13 residues in the CDR3. The CDR3: CASSAQSNYGYTF. The CDR3 nucleotides are TGTGCCAGCAGCGCACAGTCTAACTATGGCTACACCTTC.

This clonotype showed up many times. V gene TRBV5-1 combines with J gene TRBJ2-1; D is tentatively TRBD1 or TRBD2 (6 bases each). This CDR3 region has 17 residues. Between the trimmed V and J ends, which lost 0 bases and 2 bases, there was a span of 15 bases. The germline V gene has CDR1 SGHRS and CDR2 YFSETQ. In DNA form, the CDR3 reads TGCGCCAGCAGCTTGGGGGCAGTCGGGGGCCCCTACAATGAGCAGTTCTTC. Amino acid sequence: CASSLGAVGGPYNEQFF. Full variable domain (outside the CDR3, taken from reference TRBV5-1 and TRBJ2-1): KAGVTQTPRYLIKTRGQQVTLSCSPISGHRSVSWYQQTPGQGLQFLFEYFSETQRNKGNFPGRFSGRQFSNSRSEMNVSTLELGDSALYLCASSLGAVGGPYNEQFFGPGTRLTVL.

The gene calls are TRBV7-2 and TRBJ1-4, with a possible D match to TRBD1 (5 bases). Trimming shortened V by 0 bases and J by 8 bases, and 13 bases separated the two germline ends. The germline V gene encodes CDR1 SGHTA and CDR2 FQGNSA. The CDR3 consists of 15 residues. CDR3 bases: TGTGCCAGCAGCTTAGCGGGCAGGGTCGGAGAAAAACTGTTTTTT. This sequence encodes CASSLAGRVGEKLFF.

This clonotype was counted a few times. The chain employs TRBV6-5 and TRBJ1-5; D perhaps matches TRBD1 (6 bases). The CDR3 consists of 14 residues. The V end was cut by 6 bases, the J end by 5 bases, with 14 bases between. Germline CDR1 and CDR2: MNHEY and SVGAGI. The CDR3 region is CASSHGTIDQPQHF. CDR3 DNA sequence: TGTGCCAGCAGCCACGGGACAATTGATCAGCCCCAGCATTTT.

This clonotype was recorded many times. The genes are TRBV19 and TRBJ2-4; 7 bases fit TRBD1. This CDR3 is 14 amino acids long. Germline lookup yields CDR1 LNHDA and CDR2 SQIVND (reference sequence). Unmatched junction bases numbered 3, after V lost 6 bases and J lost 1 base. The CDR3 coding sequence is TGTGCCAGTAGACTACAGGGGGCCAAAAACATTCAGTACTTC. This codes for CASRLQGAKNIQYF.

Only a few counts were recorded for this clonotype. Written as DNA, the CDR3 is TGCAGTGCTAGAGATGGCGCGACTACCCAAGAGACCCAGTACTTC. It translates to CSARDGATTQETQYF. J is TRBJ2-5 and V is TRBV20-1, with D maybe TRBD2 (5 bases). The germline V gene encodes CDR1 DFQATT and CDR2 SNEGSKA (reference sequence). Trimming cost V 0 bases and J 1 base, with 12 bases left between them. The CDR3 spans 15 residues.

This clonotype has only a few counts. The gene calls are TRBV20-1 and TRBJ2-3; 9 nucleotides match TRBD2. The V and J ends lost 5 bases and 2 bases, in that order; junction bases with no gene match: 2. The CDR3 runs 13 residues. Germline CDR1 is DFQATT and CDR2 is SNEGSKA (reference sequence). DNA for the CDR3: TGCAGTGCTTCTAGCGGGGTCACAGATACGCAGTATTTT. Protein sequence: CSASSGVTDTQYF.

This clonotype was recorded many times. The V gene is TRBV13, the J gene TRBJ2-7; 8 nucleotides agree with TRBD1. Trimming removed 5 bases from V and 4 bases from J; junction bases left unmatched: 10. CDR3 length: 15 residues. Germline CDR1 is PRHDT and CDR2 is FYEKMQ (reference sequence). The CDR3 is CASSPTRQGAYEQYF. In nucleotides, the CDR3 is TGTGCCAGCAGCCCAACCCGGCAGGGGGCGTACGAGCAGTACTTC.

This clonotype was counted ten times or more. V usage is TRBV11-2 and J usage is TRBJ2-5; 10 nucleotides agree with TRBD1. V was clipped by 8 bases and J by 3 bases; unmatched bases: 6. Per the germline V gene, CDR1 is SGHAT and CDR2 is FQNNGV. The CDR3 consists of 14 residues. This chain's CDR3 is CASSPGQGEETQYF. Here the CDR3 DNA reads TGTGCCAGCTCACCTGGACAGGGGGAAGAGACCCAGTACTTC.

This chain joins TRBV7-9 and TRBJ1-1; 10 bases align to TRBD1. J lost 5 bases, V lost 4 bases, and 10 bases had no gene match. Per the germline V gene, CDR1 is SEHNR and CDR2 is FQNEAQ (reference sequence). This CDR3 region has 16 residues. CDR3 loop: CASSSDRGNWVTEAFF. DNA for the CDR3: TGTGCCAGCAGCTCGGACAGGGGGAATTGGGTGACTGAAGCTTTCTTT.

This clonotype has ten or more counts. The rearrangement joins TRBV6-2 or TRBV6-3 to TRBJ2-5; 7 bases fit TRBD1. CDR3 length: 15 amino acids. Germline-derived CDR1 and CDR2 are MNHEY and SVGEGT. J was trimmed by 5 bases and V by 2 bases; bases with no gene match: 8. CDR3 bases: TGTGCCAGCAGTTACGAATCGACAGGGACCGAGACCCAGTACTTC. Amino acids: CASSYESTGTETQYF.

The rearrangement joins TRBV7-2 to TRBJ2-5, with a tentative D call TRBD2 (7 bases). CDR3 size: 13 residues. Germline V lookup: CDR1 SGHTA, CDR2 FQGNSA. V was shortened by 5 bases and J by 4 bases, with 11 bases between the two germline ends. The CDR3 reads CASSGGGVETQYF. The CDR3 DNA follows: TGTGCCAGCAGCGGAGGGGGGGTAGAGACCCAGTACTTC.

This clonotype has a handful of counts. The chain is built from TRBV27 and TRBJ2-7; 7 bases fit TRBD1. The germline V gene encodes CDR1 MNHEY and CDR2 SMNVEV (reference sequence). This CDR3 is built from 14 residues. After removal of 5 bases from V and 6 bases from J, the junction contained 10 bases not matched to a gene. CDR3 region: CASSPTTGPGEQYF. The CDR3 nucleotides read TGTGCCAGCAGTCCCACGACAGGGCCTGGCGAGCAGTACTTC.

V and J are TRBV6-2 or TRBV6-3 and TRBJ2-7; TRBD2 matches at 8 bases. The CDR3 runs 14 residues. CDR1 is MNHEY and CDR2 is SVGEGT in the germline V gene. J lost 3 bases, V lost 2 bases, and 3 bases had no gene match. In DNA form, the CDR3 reads TGTGCCAGCAGTTACGAGCGGGAGTACTACGAGCAGTACTTC. This gives the protein CASSYEREYYEQYF.

This clonotype was seen a handful of times. V usage is TRBV3-1 and J usage is TRBJ2-1; TRBD2 matches 10 bases. Unmatched junction bases numbered 9, after V lost 4 bases and J lost 6 bases. The CDR3 has 16 residues. Germline values: CDR1 LGHDT, CDR2 YNNKEL (reference sequence). This CDR3 is CASSRGLADGGNEQFF. The CDR3 nucleotides read TGTGCCAGCAGCCGCGGACTAGCGGACGGCGGCAATGAGCAGTTCTTC.

This clonotype appeared a few times. The rearrangement uses TRBV6-1 and TRBJ1-5; D is perhaps TRBD1 (6 bases). Deletions cut 3 bases from V and 6 bases from J, with 9 bases between. From germline, CDR1 is MNHNS and CDR2 SASEGT. The length of the CDR3 is 13 residues. The CDR3 is CASSERGFQPQHF. In nucleotides, the CDR3 is TGTGCCAGCAGTGAGAGGGGGTTTCAGCCCCAGCATTTT.

This clonotype was observed a few times. The chain uses TRBV7-9 and TRBJ2-1; D is perhaps TRBD1 (6 bases). V was trimmed by 4 bases and J by 2 bases, leaving 24 bases between them. The CDR3 spans 19 residues. Germline lookup yields CDR1 SEHNR and CDR2 FQNEAQ (reference sequence). DNA for the CDR3: TGTGCCAGCAGCTCCCTACTTAGGGGGTTAGGTAGGACCTACAATGAGCAGTTCTTC. Protein sequence: CASSSLLRGLGRTYNEQFF.

Many counts were recorded for this clonotype. The chain combines TRBV9 with TRBJ2-3; 12 nucleotides agree with TRBD2. J was trimmed by 2 bases and V by 3 bases; bases with no gene match: 7. CDR1 SGDLS and CDR2 YYNGEE come from the germline V gene. The CDR3 covers 17 residues. The DNA of the CDR3 is TGTGCCAGCAGCGGAATGACTAGCGGGGGCACCACAGATACGCAGTATTTT. Amino acid sequence: CASSGMTSGGTTDTQYF.

This clonotype was seen at least ten times. J is TRBJ2-7 and V is TRBV12-3 or TRBV12-4; TRBD2 agrees at 12 bases. Trimming cost V 6 bases and J 5 bases; bases outside gene matches: 5. This CDR3 is built from 14 residues. CDR3 loop: CASSLAGGPHEQYF. The CDR3, as DNA: TGTGCCAGCAGCCTAGCGGGAGGGCCCCACGAGCAGTACTTC.

This clonotype was detected many times. V is TRBV20-1 and J is TRBJ2-3, with TRBD2 identical over 12 bases. Germline V gives CDR1 DFQATT, CDR2 SNEGSKA (reference sequence). The CDR3 has 19 amino acids. Trimming took 0 bases from V and 7 from J; bases not matched to a gene: 17. CDR3 nucleotide sequence: TGCAGTGCTAGAGATCCCTTTGAAACTAGCGGGAGGCGCGGGCATACGCAGTATTTT. Its protein is CSARDPFETSGRRGHTQYF.

This clonotype was counted between two and nine times. The V gene is TRBV28, the J gene TRBJ1-1, with a weak D call TRBD1 (6 bases). This CDR3 region has 17 residues. The germline V and J ends were trimmed by 2 bases and 5 bases, with 21 bases remaining between them. Germline V gives CDR1 MDHEN, CDR2 SYDVKM. The CDR3 is CASSLTAGAGETTEAFF. The DNA of the CDR3 is TGTGCCAGCAGTTTAACGGCAGGGGCGGGCGAGACGACTGAAGCTTTCTTT.

This clonotype was picked up many times. V is TRBV6-2 or TRBV6-3 and J is TRBJ1-3, with D tentatively TRBD1 (6 bases). The CDR3 is 11 residues long. From germline, CDR1 is MNHEY and CDR2 SVGEGT. Trimming pared 8 bases from V and 7 bases from J, leaving 9 bases between. CDR3 loop: CASGQLNTIYF. The CDR3 DNA reads as TGTGCCAGCGGACAGCTCAACACCATATATTTT.

On this clonotype itself: The junction does not match germline at one end; this may be a read error. V gene TRBV7-9 combines with J gene TRBJ1-1; D unclear. CDR1 and CDR2 (germline): SEHNR, FQNEAQ (reference sequence). This CDR3 comprises 15 residues. The CDR3 region has the DNA TGTGCCAGCAGCTCCACCCGCACGGGGAACACTGTAGCTTTCTTT. Translating gives CASSSTRTGNTVAFF.

This clonotype was detected only a few times. This rearrangement joins TRBV4-3 to TRBJ2-1, with no clear D. CDR1 LGHNA and CDR2 YSLEER come from the germline V gene. Deletions cut 4 bases from V and 7 bases from J, with 11 bases between. The CDR3 runs to 13 residues. The CDR3 DNA sequence: TGCGCCAGCAGCCGAGGCTTCGAAAATGAGCAGTTCTTC. This sequence encodes CASSRGFENEQFF.